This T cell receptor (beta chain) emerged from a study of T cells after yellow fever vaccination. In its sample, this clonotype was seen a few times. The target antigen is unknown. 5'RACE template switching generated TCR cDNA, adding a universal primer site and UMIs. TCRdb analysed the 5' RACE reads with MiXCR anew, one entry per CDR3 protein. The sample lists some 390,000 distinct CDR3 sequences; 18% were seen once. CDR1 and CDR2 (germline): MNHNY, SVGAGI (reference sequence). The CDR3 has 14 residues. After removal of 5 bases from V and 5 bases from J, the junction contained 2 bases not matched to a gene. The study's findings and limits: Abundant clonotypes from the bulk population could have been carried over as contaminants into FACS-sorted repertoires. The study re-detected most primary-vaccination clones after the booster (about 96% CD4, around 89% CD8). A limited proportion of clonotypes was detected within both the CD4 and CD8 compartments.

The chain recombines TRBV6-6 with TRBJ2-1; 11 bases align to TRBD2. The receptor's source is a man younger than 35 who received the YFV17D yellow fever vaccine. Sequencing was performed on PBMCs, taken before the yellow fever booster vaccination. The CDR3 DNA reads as TGTGCCAGCAGTCGGGGACTAGCGGACAATGAGCAGTTCTTC. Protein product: CASSRGLADNEQFF.